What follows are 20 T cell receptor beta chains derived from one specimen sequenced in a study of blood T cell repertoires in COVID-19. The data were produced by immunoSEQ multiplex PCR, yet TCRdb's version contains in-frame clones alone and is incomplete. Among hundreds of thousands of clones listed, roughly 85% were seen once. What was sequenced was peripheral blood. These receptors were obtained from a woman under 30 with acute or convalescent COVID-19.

The CDR3 nucleotides are TGTGCCAGCAGCGGCACTTCCCTAGCGGATAGCACAGATACGCAGTATTTT. The encoded protein is CASSGTSLADSTDTQYF. This chain connects TRBV9 to TRBJ2-3; 7 bases line up with TRBD2. CDR1 SGDLS and CDR2 YYNGEE come from the germline V gene. The ends lost 3 bases at V and 0 bases at J; junction bases unmatched: 10. CDR3 length: 17 amino acids.

The CDR3 sequence: CASSQAPRQGNTEAFF. The CDR3 region has the DNA TGTGCCAGCAGCCAAGCCCCTCGGCAGGGTAACACTGAAGCTTTCTTT. V usage is TRBV3-1 (or the pseudogene TRBV3-2) and J usage is TRBJ1-1; possible D gene TRBD1, 5 bases. The CDR3 spans 16 residues. Between the trimmed V and J ends, which lost 1 base and 2 bases, there was a span of 14 bases. CDR1 is LGHDT, CDR2 YNNKEL, per germline (reference sequence).

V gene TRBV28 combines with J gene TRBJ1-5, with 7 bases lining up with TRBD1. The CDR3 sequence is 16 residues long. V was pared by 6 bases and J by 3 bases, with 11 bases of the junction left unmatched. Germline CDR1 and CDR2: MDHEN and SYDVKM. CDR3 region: CASSPAARGDNQPQHF. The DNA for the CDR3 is TGTGCCAGCAGCCCCGCGGCCAGGGGGGACAATCAGCCCCAGCATTTT. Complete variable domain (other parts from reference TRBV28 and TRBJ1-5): DVKVTQSSRYLVKRTGEKVFLECVQDMDHENMFWYRQDPGLGLRLIYFSYDVKMKEKGDIPEGYSVSREKKERFSLILESASTNQTSMYLCASSPAARGDNQPQHFGDGTRLSIL.

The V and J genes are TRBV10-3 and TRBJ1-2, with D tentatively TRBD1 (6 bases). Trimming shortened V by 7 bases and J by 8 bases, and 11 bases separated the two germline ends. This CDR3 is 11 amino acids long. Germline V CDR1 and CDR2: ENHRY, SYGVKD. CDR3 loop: CAIKNRVGYTF. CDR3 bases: TGTGCCATCAAAAACAGGGTCGGCTACACCTTC.

Written as DNA, the CDR3 is TGTGCCAGCAGCAAATCCCCTCCAGGGACAGGGTCTGGGCGCAATCAGCCCCAGCATTTT. Translated, it gives CASSKSPPGTGSGRNQPQHF. The V and J genes are TRBV21-1 and TRBJ1-5; TRBD1 is the table's D call and was not checked against the DNA. TRBV21-1 is assigned pseudogene status. The CDR3 has 20 amino acids.

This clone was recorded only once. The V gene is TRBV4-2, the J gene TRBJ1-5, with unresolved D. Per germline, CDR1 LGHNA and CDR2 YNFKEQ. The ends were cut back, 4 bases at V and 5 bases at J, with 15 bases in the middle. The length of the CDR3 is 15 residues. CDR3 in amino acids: CASSREGGEDQPQHF. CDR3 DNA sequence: TGTGCCAGCAGCCGGGAGGGTGGCGAGGATCAGCCCCAGCATTTT.

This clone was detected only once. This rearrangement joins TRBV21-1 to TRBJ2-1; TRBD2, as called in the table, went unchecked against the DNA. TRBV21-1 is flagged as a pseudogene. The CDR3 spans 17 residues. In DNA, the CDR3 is TGTGCCAGCAGCACTAAGAGACTAGCGGGACCGAAGTATGAGCAGTTCTTC. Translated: CASSTKRLAGPKYEQFF.

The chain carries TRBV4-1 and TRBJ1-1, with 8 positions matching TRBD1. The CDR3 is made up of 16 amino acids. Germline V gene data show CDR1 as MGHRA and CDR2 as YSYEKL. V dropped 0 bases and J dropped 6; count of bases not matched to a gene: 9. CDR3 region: CASSQDRTGKGAEAFF. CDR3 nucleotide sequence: TGCGCCAGCAGCCAAGACAGGACAGGGAAAGGAGCTGAAGCTTTCTTT.

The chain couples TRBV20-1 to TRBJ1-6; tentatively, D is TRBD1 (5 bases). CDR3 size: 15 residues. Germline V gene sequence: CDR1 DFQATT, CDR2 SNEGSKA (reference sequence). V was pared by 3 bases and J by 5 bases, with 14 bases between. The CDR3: CSASNPGLNNSPLHF. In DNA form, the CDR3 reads TGCAGTGCTAGTAACCCAGGGTTAAATAATTCACCCCTCCACTTT.

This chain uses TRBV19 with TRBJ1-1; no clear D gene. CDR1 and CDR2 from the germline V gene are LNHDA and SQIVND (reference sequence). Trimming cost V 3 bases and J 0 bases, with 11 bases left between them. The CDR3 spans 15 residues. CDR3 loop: CASSMVGAMNTEAFF. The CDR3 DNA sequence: TGTGCCAGTAGTATGGTGGGAGCTATGAACACTGAAGCTTTCTTT.

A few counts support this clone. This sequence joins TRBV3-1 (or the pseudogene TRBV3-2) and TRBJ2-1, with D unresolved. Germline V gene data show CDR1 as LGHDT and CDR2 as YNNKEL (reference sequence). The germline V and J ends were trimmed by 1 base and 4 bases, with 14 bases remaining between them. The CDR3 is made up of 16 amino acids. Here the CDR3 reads CASSQVSVPPYNEQFF. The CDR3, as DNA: TGTGCCAGCAGCCAAGTTTCCGTCCCCCCTTACAATGAGCAGTTCTTC.

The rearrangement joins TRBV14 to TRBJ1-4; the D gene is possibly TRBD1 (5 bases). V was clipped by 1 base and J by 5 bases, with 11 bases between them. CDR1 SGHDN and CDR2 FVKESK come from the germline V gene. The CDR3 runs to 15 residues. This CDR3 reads CASSQVQGKNEKLFF. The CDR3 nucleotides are TGTGCCAGCAGCCAAGTTCAGGGAAAGAATGAAAAACTGTTTTTT.

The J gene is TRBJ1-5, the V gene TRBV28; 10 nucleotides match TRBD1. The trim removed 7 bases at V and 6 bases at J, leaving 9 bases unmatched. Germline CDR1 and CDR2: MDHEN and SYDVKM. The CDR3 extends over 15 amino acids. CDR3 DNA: TGTGCCAGCACCCACAACGACAGGGGGCTTCAGCCCCAGCATTTT. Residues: CASTHNDRGLQPQHF.

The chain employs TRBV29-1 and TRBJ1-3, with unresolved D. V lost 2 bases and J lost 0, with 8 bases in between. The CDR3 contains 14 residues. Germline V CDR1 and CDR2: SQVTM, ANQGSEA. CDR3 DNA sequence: TGCAGCGTTGAAAGAGAGAGCTCTGGAAACACCATATATTTT. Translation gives CSVERESSGNTIYF.

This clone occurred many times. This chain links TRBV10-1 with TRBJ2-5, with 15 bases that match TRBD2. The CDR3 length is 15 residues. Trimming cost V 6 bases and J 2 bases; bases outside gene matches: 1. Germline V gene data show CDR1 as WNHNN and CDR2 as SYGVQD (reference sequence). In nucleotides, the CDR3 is TGCGCCAGCAGGGGACTAGCGGGAGGACAAGAGACCCAGTACTTC. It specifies CASRGLAGGQETQYF.

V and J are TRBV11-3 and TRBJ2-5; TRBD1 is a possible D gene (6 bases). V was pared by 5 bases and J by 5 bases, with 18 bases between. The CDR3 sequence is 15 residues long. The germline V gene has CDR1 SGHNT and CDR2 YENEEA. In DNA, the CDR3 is TGTGCCAGCAGCCCTGGGACACTGGCATGGGAGACCCAGTACTTC. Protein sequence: CASSPGTLAWETQYF.

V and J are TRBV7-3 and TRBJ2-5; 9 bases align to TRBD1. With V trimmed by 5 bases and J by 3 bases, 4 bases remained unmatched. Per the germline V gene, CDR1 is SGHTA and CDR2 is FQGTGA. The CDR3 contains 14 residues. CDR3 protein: CASSRQGGKETQYF. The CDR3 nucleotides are TGTGCCAGCAGCCGACAGGGGGGGAAAGAGACCCAGTACTTC.

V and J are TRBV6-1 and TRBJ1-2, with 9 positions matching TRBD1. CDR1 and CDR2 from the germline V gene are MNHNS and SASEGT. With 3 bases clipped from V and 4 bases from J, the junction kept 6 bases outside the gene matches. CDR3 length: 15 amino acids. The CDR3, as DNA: TGTGCCAGCAGTGATGACAGGGGGTTTACCTATGGCTACACCTTC. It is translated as CASSDDRGFTYGYTF.

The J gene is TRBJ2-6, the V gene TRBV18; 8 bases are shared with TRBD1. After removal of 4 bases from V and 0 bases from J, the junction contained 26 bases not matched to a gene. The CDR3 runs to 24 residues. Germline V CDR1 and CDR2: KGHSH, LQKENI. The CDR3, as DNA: TGTGCCAGCTCACTCGGACAGGGCGTGGAGGAAGGCAGACTGCAAAACTCTGGGGCCAACGTCCTGACTTTC. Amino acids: CASSLGQGVEEGRLQNSGANVLTF.

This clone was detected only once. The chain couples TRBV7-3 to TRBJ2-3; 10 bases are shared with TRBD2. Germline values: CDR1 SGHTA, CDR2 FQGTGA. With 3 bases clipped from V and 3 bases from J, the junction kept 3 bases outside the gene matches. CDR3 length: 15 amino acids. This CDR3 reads CASSFLAGETDTQYF. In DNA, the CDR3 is TGTGCCAGCAGCTTTCTAGCGGGAGAAACAGATACGCAGTATTTT.